The clone carrying this T cell receptor beta chain was counted between two and nine times. What it recognizes is unknown. This sample is part of a study of T cell repertoires in cytomegalovirus infection. Study in general: The study used recently identified HLA-C-restricted and well-studied HLA-B-restricted CMV epitopes. Study observations and caveats: Accumulated public TCR beta family frequency recognized individuals carrying CMV together with the relevant HLA. HLA-C-restricted TCR beta clonotypes specific for CMV led the ex vivo response.

From germline, CDR1 is LGHNA and CDR2 YSLEER. Trimming took 0 bases from V and 6 from J, leaving 9 bases between them. The CDR3 has 14 residues. TCRdb reprocessed the reads via MiXCR and lists one record per CDR3 protein. The table records around 900,000 distinct CDR3 sequences, more than 25% of them present only once. V is TRBV4-3 and J is TRBJ1-5, with a tentative D call TRBD1 (5 bases). This TCR was sampled from a human donor in good health (CMV status not recorded). Some clones in this sample may be carry-over from other donors' samples. Sequenced material: cultured CD8+ T cells from PBMCs, taken from culture after CMV antigen stimulation. The CDR3 DNA reads as TGCGCCAGCAGCCAAGATGGGGGAGGTCAGCCCCAGCATTTT. It yields the protein CASSQDGGGQPQHF.